The source of this T cell receptor (beta chain) is a study of identical twins. Study-level points and caveats: Invariant MAIT and iNKT cells may have partly biased zero-insertion analyses.

This CDR3 contains 18 residues. Per the germline V gene, CDR1 is LNHDA and CDR2 is SQIVND (reference sequence). Between the trimmed V and J ends, which lost 3 bases and 0 bases, there was a span of 15 bases. This clonotype was recorded once. The antigen remains undetermined. A universal primer binding site was introduced by template switching. The final cDNA contained unique molecular identifiers. MiXCR, applied by TCRdb to the 5' RACE reads, yields one record per CDR3 protein. The data show 450,000 or so distinct CDR3 sequences, about 14% seen once. These data also formed part of another study, on yellow fever vaccine responses in identical twins. That paper states: Vaccine T cell responses of twins reportedly seemed partly convergent and partly personalized.

The V call is TRBV19, the J call TRBJ2-6; D unclear. The source material was CD4+ T cells sorted from blood. The receptor was derived from a woman between 18 and 29 years old in good health. The CDR3 reads CASSISVFSRSGANVLTF. The CDR3, as DNA: TGTGCCAGTAGTATTAGTGTGTTCTCGCGCTCTGGGGCCAACGTCCTGACTTTC.